Sequencing of this TCR beta chain was carried out in a study of CD8 T cells in ankylosing spondylitis. TCRdb redid the calling of the 5' RACE reads with MiXCR, one entry per CDR3 protein. This table holds about 160,000 distinct CDR3 sequences, around two fifths found once. The CDR3 loop spans 14 amino acids. Between the trimmed V and J ends, which lost 0 bases and 9 bases, there was a span of 12 bases. Germline CDR1 DFQATT, CDR2 SNEGSKA (reference sequence). A few counts support this clonotype. The sequenced material came from synovial fluid, either unsorted or a sorted T cell fraction (not recorded which). This sequence originates from a male donor with ankylosing spondylitis. The chain is built from TRBV20-1 and TRBJ1-6; no clear D. CDR3: CSARDTSESSPLHF. The CDR3 DNA reads TGCAGTGCTAGAGACACTTCAGAAAGTTCACCCCTCCACTTT.